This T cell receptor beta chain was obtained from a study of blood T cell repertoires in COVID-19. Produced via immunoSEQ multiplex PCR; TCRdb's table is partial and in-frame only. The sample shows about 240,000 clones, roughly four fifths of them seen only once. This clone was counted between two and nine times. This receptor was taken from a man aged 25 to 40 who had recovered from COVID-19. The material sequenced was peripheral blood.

The CDR3 loop is CASSTRQGGYTF. CDR3 DNA: TGTGCCAGTAGTACCCGACAGGGTGGCTACACCTTC. The chain uses TRBV19 and TRBJ1-2; TRBD1 matches at 7 bases. The CDR3 spans 12 residues. Germline CDR1 is LNHDA and CDR2 is SQIVND (reference sequence). V gave up 4 bases and J gave up 7 bases; unmatched junction bases: 3.